Below, 20 T cell receptor beta chains from the same sample are listed, as sequenced in a study of STAT3 mutations in large granular lymphocyte leukemia. Study-wide findings and caveats: Every T-cell large granular lymphocyte leukemia patient had at least one immunodominant TCR beta clonotype.

Some clones are missing from TCRdb's copy, which holds only in-frame ones; the method was immunoSEQ multiplex PCR. The sample consists of over 15,000 clones, about nine tenths of them appearing once. No antigens are known for them. Sequencing was performed on peripheral blood mononuclear cells. The source is a woman between 50 and 59 years old with T-cell large granular lymphocyte leukemia. Some clones in this sample may be carry-over from other donors' samples.

Written as DNA, the CDR3 is TGTGCCAGCAGCTTGACGGGGTCCTACGAGCAGTACTTC. The encoded protein is CASSLTGSYEQYF. This chain connects TRBV5-4 to TRBJ2-7; tentatively, D is TRBD2 (5 bases). There are 13 residues in the CDR3. Per the germline V gene, CDR1 is SGHNT and CDR2 is YYREEE (reference sequence). Trimming cost V 1 base and J 1 base, with 6 bases left between them.

V usage is TRBV6-5 and J usage is TRBJ2-7; D is possibly TRBD1 (5 bases). The CDR3 has 14 amino acids. V was pared by 2 bases and J by 6 bases, with 14 bases between. Germline V lookup: CDR1 MNHEY, CDR2 SVGAGI. CDR3 amino acids: CASSYGQGSFEQYF. The CDR3 nucleotides read TGTGCCAGCAGTTACGGCCAGGGATCGTTCGAGCAGTACTTC.

The chain recombines TRBV20-1 with TRBJ2-7; D not resolved. The CDR3 length is 11 residues. The V end lost 3 bases, the J end lost 3 bases, and 6 bases lay between the germline ends. Germline CDR1 and CDR2: DFQATT and SNEGSKA (reference sequence). The CDR3 coding sequence is TGCAGTGCTAGTGCCCACTACGAGCAGTACTTC. Amino acids: CSASAHYEQYF.

CDR3 nucleotides: TGTGCCAGCAGCTATGACGGCAGATCCTCCTACGAGCAGTACTTC. This translates into CASSYDGRSSYEQYF. This sequence joins TRBV11-2 and TRBJ2-7; D ambiguous. The length of the CDR3 is 15 residues. Trimming removed 4 bases from V and 0 bases from J, with 13 bases in between. From germline, CDR1 is SGHAT and CDR2 FQNNGV.

V and J are TRBV25-1 and TRBJ2-7, with D possibly TRBD1 on 5 matching bases. Per germline, CDR1 MGHDK and CDR2 SYGVNS. V was cut by 2 bases and J by 11 bases, with 10 bases left in between. CDR3 size: 11 residues. CDR3 residues: CASSEATREYF. CDR3 nucleotides: TGTGCCAGCAGTGAAGCAACCAGGGAGTACTTC.

The chain joins TRBV25-1 to TRBJ2-3, with D possibly TRBD2 on 7 matching bases. The V end lost 5 bases, the J end lost 2 bases, and 11 bases lay between the germline ends. This CDR3 has 14 residues. Germline values: CDR1 MGHDK, CDR2 SYGVNS. The CDR3: CASSWGGPTDTQYF. The CDR3 DNA is TGTGCCAGCAGTTGGGGGGGGCCCACAGATACGCAGTATTTT. Together with reference TRBV25-1 and TRBJ2-3, the CDR3 gives the full variable domain: EADIYQTPRYLVIGTGKKITLECSQTMGHDKMYWYQQDPGMELHLIHYSYGVNSTEKGDLSSESTVSRIRTEHFPLTLESARPSHTSQYLCASSWGGPTDTQYFGPGTRLTVL.

The V gene is TRBV30, the J gene TRBJ1-5; D remains unclear. This CDR3 spans 13 amino acids. The V end was cut by 2 bases, the J end by 7 bases, with 12 bases between. Germline V gene sequence: CDR1 GTSNPN, CDR2 SVGIG (reference sequence). This CDR3 reads CAWSLNSRQPQHF. The CDR3 DNA reads as TGTGCCTGGAGTCTTAATAGTCGGCAGCCCCAGCATTTT.

The J gene is TRBJ2-5, the V gene TRBV7-2; TRBD1 aligns across 10 bases. Losses at the gene ends were 1 base for V and 5 bases for J; bases not matched to a gene: 13. The germline CDR1 and CDR2 sequences are SGHTA and FQGNSA. The CDR3 consists of 18 residues. CDR3 DNA sequence: TGTGCCAGCAGCTTAGGAGGGCGGGAGACAGGGGGCAGGGAGACCCAGTACTTC. This sequence encodes CASSLGGRETGGRETQYF. The full variable domain, its missing parts supplied by reference TRBV7-2 and TRBJ2-5, is GAGVSQSPSNKVTEKGKDVELRCDPISGHTALYWYRQSLGQGLEFLIYFQGNSAPDKSGLPSDRFSAERTGGSVSTLTIQRTQQEDSAVYLCASSLGGRETGGRETQYFGPGTRLLVL.

The chain employs TRBV7-9 and TRBJ1-2, with 12 bases aligning to TRBD1. Unmatched junction bases numbered 6, after V lost 5 bases and J lost 8 bases. The CDR3 has 14 residues. The germline V gene encodes CDR1 SEHNR and CDR2 FQNEAQ (reference sequence). The CDR3 reads CASSTPGQGAGYTF. CDR3 coding DNA: TGTGCCAGCAGCACACCGGGACAGGGGGCCGGCTACACCTTC. Looking up the rest from reference TRBV7-9 and TRBJ1-2 gives the full variable domain: DTGVSQNPRHKITKRGQNVTFRCDPISEHNRLYWYRQTLGQGPEFLTYFQNEAQLEKSRLLSDRFSAERPKGSFSTLEIQRTEQGDSAMYLCASSTPGQGAGYTFGSGTRLTVV.

The genes are TRBV18 and TRBJ2-6; TRBD1 might be the D (5 bases). Deletions cut 6 bases from V and 2 bases from J, with 14 bases between. CDR3 length: 16 amino acids. Germline assignment: CDR1 KGHSH and CDR2 LQKENI. CDR3 amino acids: CASSRARGPGANVLTF. CDR3 bases: TGTGCCAGCTCCAGGGCAAGGGGCCCTGGGGCCAACGTCCTGACTTTC.

The V call is TRBV25-1, the J call TRBJ2-3, with TRBD2 matching 10 bases. Germline CDR1 is MGHDK and CDR2 is SYGVNS. With 2 bases clipped from V and 0 bases from J, the junction kept 2 bases outside the gene matches. The CDR3 extends over 16 amino acids. CDR3 in amino acids: CASSEGTSASTDTQYF. The DNA for the CDR3 is TGTGCCAGCAGTGAAGGGACTAGCGCTAGCACAGATACGCAGTATTTT. Based on the CDR3 plus reference TRBV25-1 and TRBJ2-3, the full variable domain is EADIYQTPRYLVIGTGKKITLECSQTMGHDKMYWYQQDPGMELHLIHYSYGVNSTEKGDLSSESTVSRIRTEHFPLTLESARPSHTSQYLCASSEGTSASTDTQYFGPGTRLTVL.

The chain combines TRBV7-2 with TRBJ1-5; tentative D call: TRBD1 (6 bases). V lost 3 bases and J 0 bases, leaving 12 bases between the germline ends. This CDR3 has 16 amino acids. Germline CDR1 SGHTA, CDR2 FQGNSA. The CDR3 DNA sequence: TGTGCCAGCAGCTTCTCAGGGACATCTAGCAATCAGCCCCAGCATTTT. Residues: CASSFSGTSSNQPQHF.

The rearrangement uses TRBV5-1 and TRBJ1-1; 8 bases fit TRBD1. There are 17 residues in the CDR3. Germline V CDR1 and CDR2: SGHRS, YFSETQ. With V trimmed by 0 bases and J by 1 base, 8 bases remained unmatched. DNA for the CDR3: TGCGCCAGCAGCTTGGCTACTAACACAGGGGGGAACACTGAAGCTTTCTTT. Encoded protein: CASSLATNTGGNTEAFF.

CDR3 residues: CASSSAAAYEQYF. The CDR3 DNA sequence: TGTGCCAGCAGCTCGGCGGCAGCCTACGAGCAGTACTTC. The chain couples TRBV5-6 to TRBJ2-7; D is undetermined. CDR1 is SGHDT, CDR2 YYEEEE, per germline. Trimming pared 3 bases from V and 2 bases from J, leaving 9 bases between. The length of the CDR3 is 13 residues. Variable domain in full (rest from reference TRBV5-6 and TRBJ2-7): DAGVTQSPTHLIKTRGQQVTLRCSPKSGHDTVSWYQQALGQGPQFIFQYYEEEERQRGNFPDRFSGHQFPNYSSELNVNALLLGDSALYLCASSSAAAYEQYFGPGTRLTVT.

The chain is built from TRBV6-5 and TRBJ1-2; D is undetermined. This CDR3 region has 14 residues. V was shortened by 8 bases and J by 1 base, with 14 bases between the two germline ends. Germline V gives CDR1 MNHEY, CDR2 SVGAGI. The CDR3 region is CASRERHLNYGYTF. CDR3 nucleotide sequence: TGTGCCAGCCGTGAGCGGCACCTTAACTATGGCTACACCTTC.

The CDR3 DNA follows: TGTGCCAGCAGCGAGAACGGGCGCTTTAGCAATCAGCCCCAGCATTTT. Translated, it gives CASSENGRFSNQPQHF. This chain uses TRBV5-6 with TRBJ1-5, with no clear D. The CDR3 extends over 16 amino acids. Germline lookup yields CDR1 SGHDT and CDR2 YYEEEE. V shed 4 bases and J shed 0 bases, with 14 bases lying between them.

The gene calls are TRBV6-5 and TRBJ2-3; D remains unclear. Trimming stripped 3 bases from V and 2 bases from J, with 15 bases between. Per germline, CDR1 MNHEY and CDR2 SVGAGI. The CDR3 totals 16 residues. CDR3 nucleotide sequence: TGTGCCAGCAGTTATCGATCGCGCCCTTTCACAGATACGCAGTATTTT. Translated, it gives CASSYRSRPFTDTQYF.

The J gene is TRBJ2-7, the V gene TRBV29-1; 10 bases are shared with TRBD1. CDR1 is SQVTM, CDR2 ANQGSEA, per germline. This CDR3 has 13 amino acids. V gave up 5 bases and J gave up 1 base; unmatched junction bases: 2. The CDR3 nucleotides are TGCAGCGTTACGGACAGGGGGTCCTACGAGCAGTACTTC. Amino acid sequence: CSVTDRGSYEQYF.

This chain connects TRBV4-1 to TRBJ2-7; D call uncertain. CDR3 length equals 15 residues. V was shortened by 0 bases and J by 3 bases, with 12 bases between the two germline ends. The germline V gene encodes CDR1 MGHRA and CDR2 YSYEKL. This chain's CDR3 is CASSQDRVGIYEQYF. CDR3 in DNA: TGCGCCAGCAGCCAAGACCGGGTGGGGATCTACGAGCAGTACTTC.

The J gene is TRBJ2-3, the V gene TRBV9, with 8 bases fitting TRBD2. Germline V gene sequence: CDR1 SGDLS, CDR2 YYNGEE. The CDR3 length is 16 residues. V shed 2 bases, J shed 4 bases, and the junction held 9 bases outside the gene matches. The CDR3 DNA is TGTGCCAGCAGCGTCCTCCCGGCAGCGGGGGCAGATACGCAGTATTTT. It specifies CASSVLPAAGADTQYF.